The source of this T cell receptor beta chain is a study of blood T cell repertoires in COVID-19. Study-wide context: COVID-19 samples from acute and convalescent phases originated in the United States, Italy and Spain. PBMCs, B-cell-depleted T cells, or T cells were the source of the cDNA or gDNA that made up the material.

In germline, CDR1 is MNHEY, CDR2 SVGAGI. The CDR3 consists of 13 residues. V was clipped by 1 base and J by 5 bases, with 8 bases between them. The authors' processing: Nucleated cell counts were estimated from reference gene primer amplification. The method was immunoSEQ multiplex PCR; TCRdb's version includes in-frame clones alone and lacks a portion of them. D and trimming come from the DNA, and the V and J calls and clone size come from that table. The table has approximately 230,000 clones, 86% seen once. The V and J genes are TRBV6-5 and TRBJ1-1; possible D gene TRBD1, 5 bases. The sequence was collected from a man aged 30-40 years who had recovered from COVID-19. Sequencing was done on a sample of peripheral blood. CDR3 in DNA: TGTGCCAGCAGTTACTACAGGAGTACTGAAGCTTTCTTT. This sequence encodes CASSYYRSTEAFF.